Below, 22 T cell receptor beta chains from the same sample are listed, as sequenced in a study of T cells after yellow fever vaccination. MiXCR, applied by TCRdb to the 5' RACE reads, yields one record per CDR3 protein. The table records hundreds of thousands of distinct CDR3 sequences, about 19% of them present only once. Specimen: PBMCs, collected before the yellow fever booster vaccination. The receptors come from a young man who received the YFV17D yellow fever vaccine.

The rearrangement joins TRBV6-5 to TRBJ2-2, with 9 bases lining up with TRBD1. The germline V gene encodes CDR1 MNHEY and CDR2 SVGAGI. Trimming cost V 5 bases and J 6 bases; bases outside gene matches: 4. The CDR3 is 14 residues long. The CDR3 DNA reads TGTGCCAGCAGTCGGACAGGGGTTGCCGGGGAGCTGTTTTTT. Translating gives CASSRTGVAGELFF.

This clonotype was observed a handful of times. The genes are TRBV10-2 and TRBJ1-2; D not certain. The length of the CDR3 is 14 residues. CDR1 is WSHSY and CDR2 is SAAADI in the germline V gene. V lost 2 bases to trimming and J lost 5 bases, with 12 bases between them. In nucleotides, the CDR3 is TGCGCCAGCAGTGAGCGGGTCGGGTATTATGGCTACACCTTC. It is translated as CASSERVGYYGYTF.

This clonotype was recorded many times. The chain recombines TRBV5-8 with TRBJ2-3, with 14 positions matching TRBD2. With 4 bases clipped from V and 6 bases from J, the junction kept 4 bases outside the gene matches. The CDR3 is 15 amino acids. Germline CDR1 SGHTS, CDR2 YDEGEE. This CDR3 reads CASSPGLAGVDTQYF. DNA for the CDR3: TGTGCCAGCAGCCCGGGACTAGCGGGGGTGGATACGCAGTATTTT.

This clonotype was counted only a few times. V gene TRBV4-2 combines with J gene TRBJ2-7; a weak D match, TRBD2 (5 bases). Germline V gives CDR1 LGHNA, CDR2 YNFKEQ. Trimming left V 0 bases short and J 6 bases short, with 15 bases between. This CDR3 is 15 amino acids long. The chain's CDR3 is CASSQDRSRGGEQYF. CDR3 DNA: TGTGCCAGCAGCCAAGACCGGTCACGCGGAGGCGAGCAGTACTTC.

Details on this clonotype: The conserved phenylalanine or tryptophan normally closing the CDR3 is absent here, so this likely arose from a read error. The limits of the CDR3 on the DNA are not certain, so only TCRdb's listed CDR3 is given. This chain uses TRBV3-1 with TRBJ2-7; TRBD1, the table's D call, was not compared with the DNA. The CDR3 is made up of 12 amino acids, end residues included. Germline V lookup: CDR1 LGHDT, CDR2 YNNKEL (reference sequence). The CDR3 reads CASSQVPGTVHI.

This clonotype appeared a few times. J is TRBJ2-2 and V is TRBV12-5; perhaps TRBD2 as D (7 bases). This CDR3 has 15 residues. Germline CDR1 LGHNT, CDR2 FRNRAP. V was shortened by 1 base and J by 4 bases, with 10 bases between the two germline ends. DNA for the CDR3: TGTGCTAGTGGTTTGGGGGGAGGGGGCACCGGGGAGCTGTTTTTT. Its translation: CASGLGGGGTGELFF.

CDR3 in DNA: TGTGCCAGCACTCGGGACAGCTCGATCGGGACTGAAGCTTTCTTT. It translates to CASTRDSSIGTEAFF. V gene TRBV6-5 combines with J gene TRBJ1-1, with 7 bases aligning to TRBD1. The CDR3 runs to 15 residues. V shed 7 bases, J shed 5 bases, and the junction held 13 bases outside the gene matches. Germline V gene sequence: CDR1 MNHEY, CDR2 SVGAGI.

The chain combines TRBV20-1 with TRBJ2-3; 8 positions match TRBD2. Germline V gene lookup returns CDR1 DFQATT and CDR2 SNEGSKA (reference sequence). The length of the CDR3 is 16 residues. V lost 1 base and J lost 2; bases outside the gene matches: 8. CDR3 coding DNA: TGCAGTGCTAGAGCTGTACTAGCGGAGTTCACAGATACGCAGTATTTT. Translating it yields CSARAVLAEFTDTQYF.

This clonotype was seen more than once but under ten times. This chain connects TRBV7-2 to TRBJ1-2, with D perhaps matching TRBD1 (5 bases). This CDR3 has 15 amino acids. Per germline, CDR1 SGHTA and CDR2 FQGNSA. Trimming shortened V by 4 bases and J by 5 bases, and 17 bases separated the two germline ends. CDR3 DNA sequence: TGTGCCAGCAGCTCCCCGACGTCAGGGCGTTATGGCTACACCTTC. This sequence encodes CASSSPTSGRYGYTF.

V and J are TRBV20-1 and TRBJ2-7, with D unclear. The V gene lost 5 bases and the J gene lost 7 bases, with 9 bases spanning the gap. Germline loops: CDR1 DFQATT, CDR2 SNEGSKA (reference sequence). CDR3 length: 10 amino acids. In nucleotides, the CDR3 is TGCAGTGCTGGATCTCGGGAGCAGTACTTC. Translated, it gives CSAGSREQYF.

The rearrangement uses TRBV9 and TRBJ2-1; a possible D gene is TRBD2 (6 bases). In germline, CDR1 is SGDLS, CDR2 YYNGEE. V lost 3 bases, J lost 6 bases, and 22 bases lay in between. This CDR3 spans 17 amino acids. The CDR3 here is CASSAPFLAPAANEQFF. CDR3 DNA sequence: TGTGCCAGCAGCGCGCCCTTCCTAGCGCCGGCCGCCAATGAGCAGTTCTTC.

In DNA form, the CDR3 reads TGTGCCAGCAGCCAAGGGACTTATGCCTACGAGCAGTACTTC. Translation: CASSQGTYAYEQYF. The J gene is TRBJ2-7, the V gene TRBV3-1, with a tentative D call TRBD2 (5 bases). V was trimmed by 1 base and J by 2 bases, leaving 9 bases between them. CDR1 is LGHDT and CDR2 is YNNKEL in the germline V gene (reference sequence). The CDR3 is made up of 14 amino acids.

The table lists this clonotype with a few counts. The chain has TRBV5-1 and TRBJ2-7, with TRBD1 matching over 9 bases. The ends lost 4 bases at V and 3 bases at J; junction bases unmatched: 8. CDR3 length: 15 amino acids. Germline CDR1 and CDR2: SGHRS and YFSETQ. The CDR3: CASSTTGTGIYEQYF. DNA for the CDR3: TGCGCCAGCAGCACGACCGGGACAGGGATCTACGAGCAGTACTTC.

The chain joins TRBV6-5 to TRBJ2-4, with 10 bases fitting TRBD1. There are 19 residues in the CDR3. J gave up 7 bases and V 5 bases, and 20 bases lay outside the gene matches. Germline CDR1 and CDR2: MNHEY and SVGAGI. The CDR3 sequence: CASSRRPSGTGDGWNIQYF. The DNA of the CDR3 is TGTGCCAGCAGTCGTCGACCGTCGGGGACAGGGGACGGATGGAACATTCAGTACTTC.

V is TRBV6-1 and J is TRBJ2-1; D perhaps matches TRBD2 (7 bases). Trimming shortened V by 6 bases and J by 4 bases, and 16 bases separated the two germline ends. This CDR3 comprises 15 residues. The germline V gene has CDR1 MNHNS and CDR2 SASEGT. CDR3 in DNA: TGTGCCAGCAGGGCAGGGCGGGGGCTTTACAATGAGCAGTTCTTC. Translating gives CASRAGRGLYNEQFF.

This clonotype has only a few counts. In nucleotides, the CDR3 is TGTGCCAGCAGCACAGGGACACTGGGTCAGCCCCAGCATTTT. Protein product: CASSTGTLGQPQHF. This rearrangement joins TRBV7-2 to TRBJ1-5; possibly TRBD1 for D (6 bases). CDR3 length: 14 amino acids. Germline V CDR1 and CDR2: SGHTA, FQGNSA. V lost 5 bases and J lost 6, with 14 bases in between. Full variable domain (remainder filled in from reference TRBV7-2 and TRBJ1-5): GAGVSQSPSNKVTEKGKDVELRCDPISGHTALYWYRQSLGQGLEFLIYFQGNSAPDKSGLPSDRFSAERTGGSVSTLTIQRTQQEDSAVYLCASSTGTLGQPQHFGDGTRLSIL.

This clonotype was counted at least ten times. This chain joins TRBV5-1 and TRBJ2-5, with 8 positions matching TRBD1. The J segment lost 3 bases and the V segment lost 0 bases, leaving 1 base of the junction unmatched. From germline, CDR1 is SGHRS and CDR2 YFSETQ. The CDR3 extends over 14 amino acids. CDR3: CASSLAQGEETQYF. In DNA, the CDR3 is TGCGCCAGCAGCTTGGCACAGGGGGAAGAGACCCAGTACTTC.

The chain combines TRBV5-1 with TRBJ1-1; 7 bases are a match to TRBD1. Trimming at V came to 4 bases and at J to 6 bases, leaving 12 bases not matched to a gene. The germline V gene has CDR1 SGHRS and CDR2 YFSETQ. The CDR3 covers 15 residues. CDR3 nucleotides: TGCGCCAGCAGCGATTACAGGGGTATGAGGGCTGAAGCTTTCTTT. Its translation: CASSDYRGMRAEAFF.

This clonotype was seen more than once but under ten times. The rearrangement links TRBV7-3 to TRBJ2-3; possibly TRBD2 for D (5 bases). This CDR3 region has 13 residues. Germline loops: CDR1 SGHTA, CDR2 FQGTGA. Trimming removed 5 bases at V and 4 bases at J, with 10 bases between. The CDR3 protein is CASSQTGSDTQYF. The CDR3, as DNA: TGTGCCAGCAGCCAAACGGGATCAGATACGCAGTATTTT.

The V and J genes are TRBV20-1 and TRBJ2-7, with 11 bases lining up with TRBD2. The CDR3 loop spans 16 amino acids. With V trimmed by 1 base and J by 2 bases, 7 bases remained unmatched. Germline loops: CDR1 DFQATT, CDR2 SNEGSKA (reference sequence). Here the CDR3 reads CSARVLLAGGAYEQYF. CDR3 in DNA: TGCAGTGCTAGAGTTCTTCTAGCGGGGGGAGCCTACGAGCAGTACTTC.

The V gene is TRBV5-1, the J gene TRBJ2-7; either TRBD1 or TRBD2 may fit D (6 bases each). CDR1 is SGHRS, CDR2 YFSETQ, per germline. There are 16 residues in the CDR3. Deletions cut 4 bases from V and 2 bases from J, with 19 bases between. The CDR3 loop is CASSGKGVEGTYEQYF. CDR3 DNA sequence: TGCGCCAGCAGCGGAAAGGGGGTGGAGGGCACCTACGAGCAGTACTTC.

The chain recombines TRBV7-2 with TRBJ2-5; TRBD1 matches at 9 bases. The length of the CDR3 is 15 residues. The germline gives CDR1 SGHTA, CDR2 FQGNSA. Trimming at V came to 5 bases and at J to 5 bases, leaving 9 bases not matched to a gene. In DNA form, the CDR3 reads TGTGCCAGCAGCGCCACCGGGACAGGGTGGGAGACCCAGTACTTC. Protein product: CASSATGTGWETQYF.